Following are 3 T cell receptor beta chains from one sample sequenced in a study of tumor-infiltrating lymphocytes in primary liver carcinoma. Both blood RNA, taken from unsorted whole blood, and germline DNA were extracted. With a constant-region primer, TCR beta cDNA was made from approximately 510 ng of total RNA. It was through three nested multiplex PCR rounds of slightly modified ARM-PCR that TCR beta libraries arose. For around 10 cycles apiece, the opening two PCR rounds ran with TRBV1-TRBV30 forward primers and a C-beta reverse primer. TCRdb redid the calling of the multiplex PCR reads with MiXCR, one entry per CDR3 protein. The table includes about 330,000 distinct CDR3 sequences, less than 75% detected once. The sample consisted of peripheral blood. These receptors were obtained from a man in his forties with primary liver carcinoma and hepatitis B virus infection.

The genes are TRBV5-5 and TRBJ2-7; D tentatively reads TRBD1 or TRBD2 (6 bases each). V was pared by 7 bases and J by 2 bases, with 22 bases between. The CDR3 spans 16 residues. Germline lookup yields CDR1 SGHKS and CDR2 YYEKEE (reference sequence). The CDR3 loop is CASDLGLEGEAYEQYF. CDR3 in DNA: TGTGCCAGCGACTTGGGTTTGGAGGGGGAGGCCTACGAGCAGTACTTC.

There are many counts of this clonotype. The chain carries TRBV29-1 and TRBJ1-1; D is unclear. There are 13 residues in the CDR3. Germline V gene sequence: CDR1 SQVTM, CDR2 ANQGSEA. Deletions cut 4 bases from V and 8 bases from J, with 17 bases between. As DNA, the CDR3 is TGCAGCGTTGTACCGGGAACGGTAACGGAAGCTTTCTTT. As protein: CSVVPGTVTEAFF.

The V call is TRBV10-2, the J call TRBJ2-5; no clear D gene. The CDR3 is made up of 16 amino acids. Germline V CDR1 and CDR2: WSHSY, SAAADI. V was trimmed by 5 bases and J by 1 base, leaving 17 bases between them. CDR3 residues: CASSPTGGSIQETQYF. CDR3 nucleotide sequence: TGCGCCAGCAGTCCTACCGGCGGAAGTATCCAAGAGACCCAGTACTTC.